This entry describes one TCR beta chain. What antigen it recognizes has not been identified. No per-base quality is available; no much larger clone lies one base away. The germline V gene sets CDR1 to SGDLS and CDR2 to YYNGEE. Trimming takes 5 bases from V and 6 bases from J, and the germline ends sit 17 bases apart. From its cysteine to its phenylalanine, the CDR3 spans 14 amino acids. Only the CDR3 DNA stays, 42 bases, in frame from base 1. The sample belongs to a study of blood T cells in healthy people across ages (dated by TCRdb to between 2014 and 2017). Turning to the overall study: In model experiments, roughly one uniquely barcoded TCR beta cDNA molecule per two T cells was captured by template switching. Age-related changes in TCR beta repertoire diversity were measured in the study by deep sequencing normalized with unique cDNA molecular identifiers. The donors were divided into four age groups: young (average around 16 years), middle-aged (roughly 42), aged (around 59) and long-lived (around 80). Donors of different ages were randomly distributed across sequencing lanes to avoid experimental bias. Using the same blood draw, the study looked at two additional independent replicas of 1 million unique cDNA reads for two donors, one aged 18 to 29 and the other aged 80 or older.

The donors were roughly 40 Caucasian individuals from Russia, aged roughly 6 to 100 years, who were systemically healthy. Each donor gave 8.5 to 10 milliliters of peripheral blood, collected into EDTA-treated Vacutainer tubes. Ficoll-Paque density-gradient centrifugation was used to isolate PBMCs, with at least 7 million per sample. Trizol reagent was used to extract total RNA from PBMCs, with at least 5.5 micrograms per sample. Naive CD45RAhigh/CD27high T cell percentages were measured by flow cytometry on a PBMC aliquot from every donor. Libraries came from 5' RACE. Sequencing instrument: Illumina HiSeq 2500. A second PCR of about 7 to 12 cycles was run with a J-beta primer mix and a sample-barcoded 5' primer. A template-switch 5' adaptor carrying 12 random nucleotides introduced a unique molecular identifier onto each TCR beta cDNA molecule. Each sample yielded at least 3 million CDR3-containing paired-end reads. The Mint cDNA synthesis kit, primed by a TRBC-specific oligonucleotide, was used to synthesize first-strand cDNA from all RNA. Following uracil-DNA glycosylase treatment, a first 18-cycle PCR with universal primers M1SS and BC2_uni_R was performed on all cDNA. In the authors' own workflow: For normalization, 1 million high-quality reads, each with a distinct molecular identifier, were randomly selected from each sample. Instead of being binned into consensus sequences, reads that shared molecular identifiers were thrown out. MiTCR, set to a Q25 quality threshold and the strictest error-elimination algorithm, was used for CDR3 identification, clonotype clustering and error correction. Lower-bound total TCR beta diversity was estimated with a nonparametric unseen species model using Euler transformation. TCRdb reanalyzed the raw reads on its own, using fastp at Q25 for trimming and MiXCR for clone calling, and kept in-frame beta chains. Each CDR3 protein appears once, grouped with its most common genes and DNA. For this entry, the V and J calls and clone size follow TCRdb and not the study's own pipeline. Recorded for this sample are about a million distinct CDR3 sequences; 51% of them occurred a single time. The ten largest clones take up over 20% of the sample.

Results and caveats for the whole study, not just this receptor: Conclusive comparison of naive and antigen-experienced compartments was prevented by the profiling of bulk unsorted PBMCs. The long-lived group showed more naive CD4+ T cells, fewer expanded clones and increased TCR diversity than the aged group, suggesting age selection. Donor CMV infection status was unknown, potentially confounding age-related changes in expanded clonotypes. Observed TCR beta diversity correlated strongly with the percentage of naive T cells measured by flow cytometry. Estimates of total diversity based on one million sequenced T cells were regarded as lower bounds and as underestimates. As age increased, observed TCR beta diversity per million T cells dropped in a roughly linear way, and a significant reduction was already evident by age 40.

The V and J genes are TRBV9 and TRBJ1-2; no D gene can be assigned with confidence. The sequencing input was blood. The receptor's source is a woman in her fifties or sixties in good health. Here is the DNA: TGTGCCAGCAGAGGAGCCCGGAGTACGGATGGCTACACCTTC. The translation is CASRGARSTDGYTF.